This T cell receptor beta chain is drawn from a study of blood T cell repertoires in COVID-19. On the study more broadly: Italy, Spain and the United States were the sources of the convalescent and acute COVID-19 samples.

V lost 0 bases to trimming and J lost 2 bases, with 18 bases between them. Germline CDR1 and CDR2: SGHTS and YDEGEE. This CDR3 has 18 amino acids. Libraries were prepared by immunoSEQ multiplex PCR; TCRdb keeps only in-frame clonotypes and omits some of them. The sample yields 180,000 or so clones, roughly 76% seen once. Seattle-derived patients entered the study during active infection and were followed longitudinally. This TCR was sampled from a woman between 40 and 55 years old with COVID-19, enrolled during active disease. This chain connects TRBV5-8 to TRBJ1-3; a weak D match, TRBD1 (5 bases). The sample comprised peripheral blood. CDR3: CASSLVGFRPGAGNTIYF. The CDR3 DNA follows: TGTGCCAGCAGCTTGGTTGGATTCCGACCGGGGGCTGGAAACACCATATATTTT. The full variable domain, completed using reference TRBV5-8 and TRBJ1-3, is EAGVTQSPTHLIKTRGQQATLRCSPISGHTSVYWYQQALGLGLQFLLWYDEGEERNRGNFPPRFSGRQFPNYSSELNVNALELEDSALYLCASSLVGFRPGAGNTIYFGEGSWLTVV.